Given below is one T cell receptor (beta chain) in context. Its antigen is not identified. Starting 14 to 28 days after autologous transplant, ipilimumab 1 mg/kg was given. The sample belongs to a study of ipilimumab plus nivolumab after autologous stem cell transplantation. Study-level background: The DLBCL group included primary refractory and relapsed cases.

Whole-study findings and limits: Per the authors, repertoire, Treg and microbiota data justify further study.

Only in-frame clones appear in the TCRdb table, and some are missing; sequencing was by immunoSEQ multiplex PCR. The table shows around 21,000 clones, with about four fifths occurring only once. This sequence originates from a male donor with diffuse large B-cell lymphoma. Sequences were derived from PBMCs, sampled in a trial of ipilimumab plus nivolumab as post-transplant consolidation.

The CDR3 region is CASSEASNGAYEQYF. CDR3 in DNA: TGTGCCAGCAGTGAGGCTAGCAATGGGGCCTACGAGCAGTACTTC. The chain joins TRBV6-1 to TRBJ2-7; D possibly corresponds to TRBD2 (5 bases). Germline CDR1 and CDR2: MNHNS and SASEGT. This CDR3 comprises 15 residues. With 3 bases removed from V and 2 bases from J, the gap between germline ends came to 14 bases.